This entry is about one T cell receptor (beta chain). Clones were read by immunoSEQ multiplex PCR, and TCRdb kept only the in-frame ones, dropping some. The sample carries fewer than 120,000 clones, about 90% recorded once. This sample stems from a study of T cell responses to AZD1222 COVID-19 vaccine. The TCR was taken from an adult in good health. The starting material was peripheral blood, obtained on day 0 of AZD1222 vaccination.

In DNA form, the CDR3 reads TGTGCCACCAGTGAGCATTCCGGTGAAGCTTTCTTT. Amino acid sequence: CATSEHSGEAFF. This sequence joins TRBV24-1 and TRBJ1-1; D is unresolved. Germline V gene sequence: CDR1 KGHDR, CDR2 SFDVKD. The length of the CDR3 is 12 residues. Trimming shortened V by 4 bases and J by 7 bases, and 9 bases separated the two germline ends.